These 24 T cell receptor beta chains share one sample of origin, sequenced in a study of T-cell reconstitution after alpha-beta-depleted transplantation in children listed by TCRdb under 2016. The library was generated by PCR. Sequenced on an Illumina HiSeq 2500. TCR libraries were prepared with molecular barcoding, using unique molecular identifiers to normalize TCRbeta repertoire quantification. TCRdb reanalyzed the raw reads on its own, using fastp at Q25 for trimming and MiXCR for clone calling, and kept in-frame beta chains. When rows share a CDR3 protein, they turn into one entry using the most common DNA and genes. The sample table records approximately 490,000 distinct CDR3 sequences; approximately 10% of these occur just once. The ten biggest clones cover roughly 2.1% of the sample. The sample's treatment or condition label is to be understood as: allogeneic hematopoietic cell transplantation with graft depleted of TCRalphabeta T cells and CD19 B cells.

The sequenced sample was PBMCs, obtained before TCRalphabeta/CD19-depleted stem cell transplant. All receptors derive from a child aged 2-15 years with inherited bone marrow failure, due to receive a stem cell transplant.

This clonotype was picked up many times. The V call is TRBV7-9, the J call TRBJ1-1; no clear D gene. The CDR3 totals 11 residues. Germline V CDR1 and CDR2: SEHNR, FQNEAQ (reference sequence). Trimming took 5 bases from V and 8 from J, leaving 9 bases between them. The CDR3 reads CASSPGSEAFF. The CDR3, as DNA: TGTGCCAGCAGCCCAGGCTCGGAAGCTTTCTTT.

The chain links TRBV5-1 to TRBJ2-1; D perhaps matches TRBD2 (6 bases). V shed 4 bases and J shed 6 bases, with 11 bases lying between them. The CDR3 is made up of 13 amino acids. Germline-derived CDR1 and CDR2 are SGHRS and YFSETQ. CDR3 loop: CASSDGSINEQFF. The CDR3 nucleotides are TGCGCCAGCAGCGACGGGAGCATCAATGAGCAGTTCTTC.

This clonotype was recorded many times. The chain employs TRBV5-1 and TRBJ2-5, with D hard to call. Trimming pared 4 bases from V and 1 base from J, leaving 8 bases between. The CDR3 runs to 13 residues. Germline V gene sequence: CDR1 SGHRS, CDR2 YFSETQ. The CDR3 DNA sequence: TGCGCCAGCAGCCTTTGGCCCCAAGAGACCCAGTACTTC. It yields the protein CASSLWPQETQYF.

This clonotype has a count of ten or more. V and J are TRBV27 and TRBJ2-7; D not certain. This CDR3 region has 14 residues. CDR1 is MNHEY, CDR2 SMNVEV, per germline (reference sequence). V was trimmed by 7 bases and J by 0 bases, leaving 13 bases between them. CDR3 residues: CASKVGRPSYEQYF. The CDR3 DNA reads TGTGCCAGCAAGGTTGGGCGGCCCTCCTACGAGCAGTACTTC.

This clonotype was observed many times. CDR3 DNA sequence: TGTGCCACCAGCAGAGAGGCGGCCCGGGAAGATACGCAGTATTTT. This gives the protein CATSREAAREDTQYF. The chain is built from TRBV15 and TRBJ2-3, with D perhaps TRBD2 (5 bases). The germline V and J ends were trimmed by 0 bases and 5 bases, with 12 bases remaining between them. The germline V gene has CDR1 LNHNV and CDR2 YYDKDF (reference sequence). The length of the CDR3 is 15 residues.

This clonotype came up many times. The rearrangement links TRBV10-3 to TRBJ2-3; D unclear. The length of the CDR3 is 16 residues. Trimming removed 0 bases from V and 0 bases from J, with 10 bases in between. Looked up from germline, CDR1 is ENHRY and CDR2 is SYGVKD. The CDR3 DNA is TGTGCCATCAGTGAGTCGGCAGCACGTAGCACAGATACGCAGTATTTT. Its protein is CAISESAARSTDTQYF.

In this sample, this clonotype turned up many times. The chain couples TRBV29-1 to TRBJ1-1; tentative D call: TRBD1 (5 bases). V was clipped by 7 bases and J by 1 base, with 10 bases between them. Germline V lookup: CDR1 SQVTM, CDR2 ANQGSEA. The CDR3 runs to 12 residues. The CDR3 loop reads CSGGGRNTEAFF. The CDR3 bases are TGCAGCGGGGGGGGAAGGAACACTGAAGCTTTCTTT.

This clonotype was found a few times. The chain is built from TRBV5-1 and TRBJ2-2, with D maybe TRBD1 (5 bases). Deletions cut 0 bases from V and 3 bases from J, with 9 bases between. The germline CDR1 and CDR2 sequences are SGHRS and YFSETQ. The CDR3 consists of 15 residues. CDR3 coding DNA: TGCGCCAGCAGCTTGGGGACAACTTACACCGGGGAGCTGTTTTTT. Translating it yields CASSLGTTYTGELFF.

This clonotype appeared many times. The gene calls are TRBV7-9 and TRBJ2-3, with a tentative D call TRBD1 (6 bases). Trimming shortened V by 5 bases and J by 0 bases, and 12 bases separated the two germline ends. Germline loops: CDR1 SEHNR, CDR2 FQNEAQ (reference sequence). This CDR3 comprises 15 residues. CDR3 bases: TGTGCCAGCAGCCAGGGGATCTTGAGCACAGATACGCAGTATTTT. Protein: CASSQGILSTDTQYF.

CDR3 sequence: CSATPTAEGGAFF. CDR3 in DNA: TGCAGTGCTACCCCCACTGCGGAGGGTGGTGCTTTCTTT. J is TRBJ1-1 and V is TRBV20-1; D remains unclear. The CDR3 is 13 residues long. CDR1 and CDR2 (germline): DFQATT, SNEGSKA (reference sequence). V was trimmed by 4 bases and J by 11 bases, leaving 20 bases between them.

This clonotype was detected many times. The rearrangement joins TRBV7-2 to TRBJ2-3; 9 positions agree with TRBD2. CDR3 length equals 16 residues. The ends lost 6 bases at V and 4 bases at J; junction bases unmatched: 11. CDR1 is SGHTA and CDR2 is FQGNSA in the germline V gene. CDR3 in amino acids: CASRPGWREGADTQYF. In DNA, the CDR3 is TGTGCCAGCAGACCAGGGTGGCGGGAGGGCGCAGATACGCAGTATTTT.

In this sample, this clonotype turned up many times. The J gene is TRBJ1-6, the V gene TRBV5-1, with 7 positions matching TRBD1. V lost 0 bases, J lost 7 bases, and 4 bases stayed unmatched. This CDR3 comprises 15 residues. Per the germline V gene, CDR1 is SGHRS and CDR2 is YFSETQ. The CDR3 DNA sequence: TGCGCCAGCAGCTTGGAGGGGGCGACGAATTCACCCCTCCACTTT. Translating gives CASSLEGATNSPLHF.

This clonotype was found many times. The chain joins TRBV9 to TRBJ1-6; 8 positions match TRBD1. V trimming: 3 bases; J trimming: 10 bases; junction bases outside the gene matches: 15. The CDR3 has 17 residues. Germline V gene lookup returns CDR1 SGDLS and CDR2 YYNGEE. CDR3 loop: CASSADPGQGIGSPLHF. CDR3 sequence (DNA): TGTGCCAGCAGCGCCGACCCCGGACAGGGAATCGGATCACCCCTCCACTTT.

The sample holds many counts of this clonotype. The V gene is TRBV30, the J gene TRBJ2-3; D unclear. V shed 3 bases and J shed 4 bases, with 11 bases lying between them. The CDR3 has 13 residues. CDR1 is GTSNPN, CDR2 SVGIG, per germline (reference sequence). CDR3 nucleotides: TGTGCCTGGAGGGCCTGGGGTGCAGATACGCAGTATTTT. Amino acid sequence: CAWRAWGADTQYF.

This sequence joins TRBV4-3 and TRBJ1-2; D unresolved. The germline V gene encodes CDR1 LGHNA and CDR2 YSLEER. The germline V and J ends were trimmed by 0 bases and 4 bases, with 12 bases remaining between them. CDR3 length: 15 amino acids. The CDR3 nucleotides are TGCGCCAGCAGCCAAGACTTCGCCGGATTCTATGGCTACACCTTC. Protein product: CASSQDFAGFYGYTF.

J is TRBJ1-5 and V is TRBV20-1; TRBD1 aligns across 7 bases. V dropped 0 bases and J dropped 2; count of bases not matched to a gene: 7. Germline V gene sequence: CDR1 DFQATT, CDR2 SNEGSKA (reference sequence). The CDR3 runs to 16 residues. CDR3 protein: CSARDRGGKGNQPQHF. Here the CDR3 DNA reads TGCAGTGCTAGAGATCGAGGGGGCAAAGGCAATCAGCCCCAGCATTTT.

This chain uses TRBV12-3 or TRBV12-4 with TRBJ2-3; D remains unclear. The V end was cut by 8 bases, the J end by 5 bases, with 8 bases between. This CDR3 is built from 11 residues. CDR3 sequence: CASQFGDTQYF. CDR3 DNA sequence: TGTGCCAGCCAATTCGGAGATACGCAGTATTTT.

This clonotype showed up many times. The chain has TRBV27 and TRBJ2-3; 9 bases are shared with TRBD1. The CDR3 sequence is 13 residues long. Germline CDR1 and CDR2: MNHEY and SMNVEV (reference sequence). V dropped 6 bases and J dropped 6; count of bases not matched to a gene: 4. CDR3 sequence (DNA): TGTGCCAGCAGGGGACAGGGTGCGGATACGCAGTATTTT. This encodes CASRGQGADTQYF.

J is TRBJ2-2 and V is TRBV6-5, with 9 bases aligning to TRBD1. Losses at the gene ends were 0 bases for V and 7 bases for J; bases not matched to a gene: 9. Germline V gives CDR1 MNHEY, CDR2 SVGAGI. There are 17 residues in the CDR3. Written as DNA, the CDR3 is TGTGCCAGCAGTTACTCGATTGGGGACAGGGCGGTCGGGGAGCTGTTTTTT. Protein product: CASSYSIGDRAVGELFF.

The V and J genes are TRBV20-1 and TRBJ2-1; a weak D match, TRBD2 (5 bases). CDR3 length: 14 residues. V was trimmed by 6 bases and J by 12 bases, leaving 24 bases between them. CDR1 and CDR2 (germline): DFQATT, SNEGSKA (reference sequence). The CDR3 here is CSATSQSLIEGQFF. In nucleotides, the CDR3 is TGCAGTGCCACAAGCCAATCCCTCATTGAGGGGCAGTTCTTC.

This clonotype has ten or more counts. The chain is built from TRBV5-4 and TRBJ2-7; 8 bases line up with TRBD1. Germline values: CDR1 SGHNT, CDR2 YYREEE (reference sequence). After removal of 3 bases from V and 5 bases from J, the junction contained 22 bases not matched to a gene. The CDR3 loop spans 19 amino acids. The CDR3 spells CASSSSPTGTGVLLDEQYF. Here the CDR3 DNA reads TGTGCCAGCAGCTCGTCCCCAACCGGGACAGGAGTCCTTCTGGACGAGCAGTACTTC.

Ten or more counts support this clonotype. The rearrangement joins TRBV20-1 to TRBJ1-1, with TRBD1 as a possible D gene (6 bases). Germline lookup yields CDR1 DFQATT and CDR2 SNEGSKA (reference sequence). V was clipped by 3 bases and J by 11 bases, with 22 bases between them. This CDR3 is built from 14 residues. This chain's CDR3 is CSASGVNTHRDAFF. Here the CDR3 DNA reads TGCAGTGCTAGTGGGGTGAACACCCACAGGGACGCTTTCTTT.

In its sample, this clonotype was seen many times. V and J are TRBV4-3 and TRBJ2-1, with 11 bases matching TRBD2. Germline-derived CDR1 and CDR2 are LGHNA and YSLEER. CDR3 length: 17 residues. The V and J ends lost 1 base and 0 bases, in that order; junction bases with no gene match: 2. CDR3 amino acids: CASSQGLAGRSYNEQFF. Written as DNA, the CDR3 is TGCGCCAGCAGCCAAGGACTAGCGGGGCGCTCCTACAATGAGCAGTTCTTC.

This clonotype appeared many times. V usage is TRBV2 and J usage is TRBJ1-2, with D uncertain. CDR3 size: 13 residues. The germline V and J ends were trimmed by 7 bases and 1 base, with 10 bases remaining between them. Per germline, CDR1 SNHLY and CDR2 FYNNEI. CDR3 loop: CASNGRGNYGYTF. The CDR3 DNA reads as TGTGCCAGCAACGGACGGGGTAACTATGGCTACACCTTC.